This T cell receptor (beta chain) was recovered during a study of CD8+ T cells in alopecia areata. General study results and limits: Scalp lesions, especially in alopecia totalis/universalis, had higher clonality than normal scalp. Patients shared TCRs less clearly than mice did, possibly for HLA-related reasons. Persistence of many expanded lesional clones was seen in scalp and blood during tofacitinib. Having just one nonresponder leaves the connection between baseline CD8+ expansion and response unresolved.

CDR1 SGHRS and CDR2 YFSETQ come from the germline V gene. J gave up 2 bases and V 4 bases, and 4 bases lay outside the gene matches. The CDR3 length is 14 residues. In the case of this clone: What it binds is not known.

Regarding treatment: oral pan-JAK inhibitor, 5-10 mg twice daily. Reverse transcribed after extraction, RNA yielded cDNA as the sequencing template. Profiling relied on immunoSEQ multiplex PCR, and the TCRdb table lists in-frame clones only, not all of them. Among 130,000 or so clones listed, around 60% were seen once. The chain links TRBV5-1 to TRBJ1-2; 8 positions match TRBD1. The source material was CD4+ T cells sorted from blood, sampled at week 4, from a patient treated with tofacitinib. This TCR was sampled from a human donor with alopecia areata. The CDR3 is CASSVTGANYGYTF. Written as DNA, the CDR3 is TGCGCCAGCAGCGTGACAGGGGCCAACTATGGCTACACCTTC.